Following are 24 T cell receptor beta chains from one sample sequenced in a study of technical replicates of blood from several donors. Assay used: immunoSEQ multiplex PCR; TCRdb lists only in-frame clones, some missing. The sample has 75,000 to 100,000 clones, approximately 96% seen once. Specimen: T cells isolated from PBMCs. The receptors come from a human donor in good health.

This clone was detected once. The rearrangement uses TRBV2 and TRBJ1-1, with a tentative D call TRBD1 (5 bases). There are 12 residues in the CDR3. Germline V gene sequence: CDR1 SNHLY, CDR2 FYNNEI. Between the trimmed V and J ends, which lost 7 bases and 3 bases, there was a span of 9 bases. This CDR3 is CASNRDYTEAFF. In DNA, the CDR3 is TGTGCCAGCAACCGGGACTACACTGAAGCTTTCTTT.

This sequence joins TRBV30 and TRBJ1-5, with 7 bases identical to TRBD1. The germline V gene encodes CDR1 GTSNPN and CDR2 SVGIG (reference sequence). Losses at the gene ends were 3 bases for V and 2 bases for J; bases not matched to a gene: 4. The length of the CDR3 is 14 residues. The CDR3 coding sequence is TGTGCCTGGAGCCATGGACAGGGCAATCAGCCCCAGCATTTT. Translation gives CAWSHGQGNQPQHF.

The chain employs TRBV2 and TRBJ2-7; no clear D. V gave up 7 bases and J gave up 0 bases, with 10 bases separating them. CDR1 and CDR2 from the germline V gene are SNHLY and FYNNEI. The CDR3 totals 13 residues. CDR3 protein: CASNGLSSYEQYF. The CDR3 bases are TGTGCCAGCAACGGTCTTAGCTCCTACGAGCAGTACTTC.

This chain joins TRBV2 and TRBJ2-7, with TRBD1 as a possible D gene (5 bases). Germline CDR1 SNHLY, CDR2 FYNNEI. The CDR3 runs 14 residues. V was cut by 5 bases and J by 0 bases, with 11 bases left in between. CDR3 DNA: TGTGCCAGCAGTTCAGGCAGGGCCTCCTACGAGCAGTACTTC. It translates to CASSSGRASYEQYF.

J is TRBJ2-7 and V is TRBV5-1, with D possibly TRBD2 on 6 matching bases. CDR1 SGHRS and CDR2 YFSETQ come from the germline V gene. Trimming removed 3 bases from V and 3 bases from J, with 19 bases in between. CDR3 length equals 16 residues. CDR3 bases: TGCGCCAGCAGCTGGGGCGGGGCAGGGCAGAACTACGAGCAGTACTTC. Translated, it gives CASSWGGAGQNYEQYF. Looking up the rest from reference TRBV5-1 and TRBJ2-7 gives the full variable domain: KAGVTQTPRYLIKTRGQQVTLSCSPISGHRSVSWYQQTPGQGLQFLFEYFSETQRNKGNFPGRFSGRQFSNSRSEMNVSTLELGDSALYLCASSWGGAGQNYEQYFGPGTRLTVT.

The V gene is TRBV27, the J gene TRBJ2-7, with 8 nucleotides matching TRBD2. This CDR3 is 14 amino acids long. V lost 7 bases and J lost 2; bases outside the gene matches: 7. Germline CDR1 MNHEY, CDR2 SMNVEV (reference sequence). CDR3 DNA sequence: TGTGCCAGCAAACCGGGACTAGGCCCCTACGAGCAGTACTTC. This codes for CASKPGLGPYEQYF.

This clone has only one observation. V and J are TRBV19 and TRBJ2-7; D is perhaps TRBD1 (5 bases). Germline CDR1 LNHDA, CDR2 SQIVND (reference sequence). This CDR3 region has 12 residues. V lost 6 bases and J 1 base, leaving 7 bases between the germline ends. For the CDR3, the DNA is TGTGCCAGTAGCGACAGATCCTACGAGCAGTACTTC. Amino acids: CASSDRSYEQYF.

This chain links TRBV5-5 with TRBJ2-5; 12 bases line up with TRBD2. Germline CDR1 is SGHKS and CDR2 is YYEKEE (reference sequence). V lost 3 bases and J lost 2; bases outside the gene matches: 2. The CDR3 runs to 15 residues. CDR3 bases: TGTGCCAGCAGCTCGACTAGCGGGAGTCAAGAGACCCAGTACTTC. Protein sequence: CASSSTSGSQETQYF.

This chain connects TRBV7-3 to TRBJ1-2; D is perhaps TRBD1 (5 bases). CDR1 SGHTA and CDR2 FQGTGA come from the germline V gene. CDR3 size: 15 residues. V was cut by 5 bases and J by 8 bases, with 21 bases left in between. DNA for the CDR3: TGTGCCAGCAGCCAAACCCAGGGTCACGAAAAAGGCTACACCTTC. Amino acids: CASSQTQGHEKGYTF.

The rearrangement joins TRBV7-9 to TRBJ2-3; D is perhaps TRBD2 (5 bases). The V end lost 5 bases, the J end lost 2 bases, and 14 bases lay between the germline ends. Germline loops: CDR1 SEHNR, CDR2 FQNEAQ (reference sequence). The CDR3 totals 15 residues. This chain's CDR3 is CASSNRRGDTDTQYF. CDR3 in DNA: TGTGCCAGCAGCAACCGCCGGGGAGACACAGATACGCAGTATTTT.

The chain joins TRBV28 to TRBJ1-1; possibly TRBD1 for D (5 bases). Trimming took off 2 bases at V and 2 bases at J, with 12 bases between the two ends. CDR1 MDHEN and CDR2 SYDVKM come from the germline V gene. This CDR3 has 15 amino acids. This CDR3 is CASSLEDSQNTEAFF. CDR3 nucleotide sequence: TGTGCCAGCAGTTTAGAAGACAGTCAAAACACTGAAGCTTTCTTT.

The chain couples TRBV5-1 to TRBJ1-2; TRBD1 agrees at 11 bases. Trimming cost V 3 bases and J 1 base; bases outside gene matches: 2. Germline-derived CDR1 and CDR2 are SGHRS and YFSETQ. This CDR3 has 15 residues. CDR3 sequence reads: CASSWGTGGNYGYTF. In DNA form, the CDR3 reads TGCGCCAGCAGCTGGGGGACAGGGGGTAACTATGGCTACACCTTC.

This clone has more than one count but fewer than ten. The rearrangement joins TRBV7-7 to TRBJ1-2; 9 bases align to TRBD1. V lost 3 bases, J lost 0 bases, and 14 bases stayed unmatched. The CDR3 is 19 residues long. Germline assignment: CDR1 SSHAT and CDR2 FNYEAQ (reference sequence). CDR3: CASSLAGQGSDSANYGYTF. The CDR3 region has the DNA TGTGCCAGCAGCTTGGCTGGACAGGGGTCGGATTCAGCTAACTATGGCTACACCTTC.

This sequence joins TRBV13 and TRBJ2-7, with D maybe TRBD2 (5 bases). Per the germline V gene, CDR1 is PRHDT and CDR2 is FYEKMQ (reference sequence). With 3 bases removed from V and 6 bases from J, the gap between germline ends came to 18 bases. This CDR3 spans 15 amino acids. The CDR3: CASSFGSEVPGEQYF. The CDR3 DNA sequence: TGTGCCAGCAGCTTTGGATCGGAGGTCCCAGGCGAGCAGTACTTC.

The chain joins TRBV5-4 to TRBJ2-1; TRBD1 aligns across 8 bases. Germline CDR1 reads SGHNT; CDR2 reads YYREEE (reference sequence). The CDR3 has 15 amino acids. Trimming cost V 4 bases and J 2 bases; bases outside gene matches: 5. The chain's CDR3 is CASSPGQAAYNEQFF. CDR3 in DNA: TGTGCCAGCAGCCCGGGACAGGCCGCCTACAATGAGCAGTTCTTC. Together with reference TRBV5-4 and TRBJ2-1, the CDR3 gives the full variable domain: ETGVTQSPTHLIKTRGQQVTLRCSSQSGHNTVSWYQQALGQGPQFIFQYYREEENGRGNFPPRFSGLQFPNYSSELNVNALELDDSALYLCASSPGQAAYNEQFFGPGTRLTVL.

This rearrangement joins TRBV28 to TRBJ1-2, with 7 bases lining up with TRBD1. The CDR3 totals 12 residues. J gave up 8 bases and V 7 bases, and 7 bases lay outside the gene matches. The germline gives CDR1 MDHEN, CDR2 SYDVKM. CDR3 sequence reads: CASTQTGRGYTF. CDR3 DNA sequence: TGTGCCAGCACCCAGACAGGGCGCGGCTACACCTTC.

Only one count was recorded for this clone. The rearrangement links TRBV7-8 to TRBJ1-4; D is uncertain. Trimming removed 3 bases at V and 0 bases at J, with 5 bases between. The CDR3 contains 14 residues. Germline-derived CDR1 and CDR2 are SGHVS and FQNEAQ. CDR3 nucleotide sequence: TGTGCCAGCAGCTTTAGAGCAACTAATGAAAAACTGTTTTTT. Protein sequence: CASSFRATNEKLFF.

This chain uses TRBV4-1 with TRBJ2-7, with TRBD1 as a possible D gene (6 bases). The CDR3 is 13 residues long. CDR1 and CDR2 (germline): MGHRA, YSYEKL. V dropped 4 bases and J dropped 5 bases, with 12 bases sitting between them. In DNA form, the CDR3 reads TGCGCCAGCAGCCCAGGGGCCAACGACGAGCAGTACTTC. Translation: CASSPGANDEQYF.

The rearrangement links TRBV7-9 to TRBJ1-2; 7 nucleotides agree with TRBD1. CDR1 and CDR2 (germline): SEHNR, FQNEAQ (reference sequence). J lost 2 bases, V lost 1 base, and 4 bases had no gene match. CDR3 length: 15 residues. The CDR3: CASSLGTGFNYGYTF. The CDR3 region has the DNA TGTGCCAGCAGCTTAGGGACAGGTTTCAACTATGGCTACACCTTC.

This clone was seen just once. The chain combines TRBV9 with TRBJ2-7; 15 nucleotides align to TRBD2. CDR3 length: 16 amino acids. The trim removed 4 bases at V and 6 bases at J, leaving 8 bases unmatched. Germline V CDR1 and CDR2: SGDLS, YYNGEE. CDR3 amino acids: CASSFGLAGGEGEQYF. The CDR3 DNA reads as TGTGCCAGCAGCTTCGGACTAGCGGGAGGGGAAGGCGAGCAGTACTTC.

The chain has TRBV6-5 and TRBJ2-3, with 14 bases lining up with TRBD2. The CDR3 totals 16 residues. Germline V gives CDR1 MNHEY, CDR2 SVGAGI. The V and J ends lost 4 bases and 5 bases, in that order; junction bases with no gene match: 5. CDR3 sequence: CASSSRLAGGLDTQYF. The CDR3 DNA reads TGTGCCAGCAGTTCTAGACTAGCGGGAGGGCTAGATACGCAGTATTTT.

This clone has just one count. CDR3 sequence: CASGLVGRGYTEAFF. DNA of the CDR3: TGTGCTAGTGGTTTGGTGGGCAGGGGATACACTGAAGCTTTCTTT. The chain joins TRBV12-5 to TRBJ1-1, with D possibly being TRBD1 (6 bases). The CDR3 sequence is 15 residues long. Germline CDR1 LGHNT, CDR2 FRNRAP. The V end was cut by 0 bases, the J end by 3 bases, with 11 bases between.

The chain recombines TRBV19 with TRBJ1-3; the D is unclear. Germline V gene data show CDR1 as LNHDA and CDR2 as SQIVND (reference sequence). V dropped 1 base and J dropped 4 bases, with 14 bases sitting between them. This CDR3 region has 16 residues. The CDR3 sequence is CASSIAGVATGNTIYF. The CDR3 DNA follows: TGTGCCAGTAGTATAGCCGGGGTAGCCACAGGAAACACCATATATTTT.

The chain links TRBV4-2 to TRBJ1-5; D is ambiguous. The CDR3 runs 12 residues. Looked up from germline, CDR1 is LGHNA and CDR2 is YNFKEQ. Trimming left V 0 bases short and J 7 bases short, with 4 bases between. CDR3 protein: CASSQDRQPQHF. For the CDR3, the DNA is TGTGCCAGCAGCCAAGATCGGCAGCCCCAGCATTTT.